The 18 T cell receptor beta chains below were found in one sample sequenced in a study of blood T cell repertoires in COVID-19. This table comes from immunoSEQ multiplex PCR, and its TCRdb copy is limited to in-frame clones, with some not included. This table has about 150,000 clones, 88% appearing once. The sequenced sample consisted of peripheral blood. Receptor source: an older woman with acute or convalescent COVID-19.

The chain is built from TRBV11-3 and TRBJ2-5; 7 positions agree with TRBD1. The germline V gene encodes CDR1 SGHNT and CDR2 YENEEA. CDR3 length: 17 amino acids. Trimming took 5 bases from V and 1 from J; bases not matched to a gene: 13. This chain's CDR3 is CASSATTPGQIQETQYF. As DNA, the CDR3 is TGTGCCAGCAGCGCTACCACCCCGGGACAGATCCAAGAGACCCAGTACTTC.

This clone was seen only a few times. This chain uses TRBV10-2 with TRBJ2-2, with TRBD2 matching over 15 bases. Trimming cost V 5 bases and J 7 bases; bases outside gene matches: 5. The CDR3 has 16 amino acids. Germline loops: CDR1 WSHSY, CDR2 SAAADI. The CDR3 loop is CASSWQGLAGGGELFF. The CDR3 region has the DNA TGCGCCAGCAGTTGGCAGGGACTAGCGGGGGGCGGGGAGCTGTTTTTT.

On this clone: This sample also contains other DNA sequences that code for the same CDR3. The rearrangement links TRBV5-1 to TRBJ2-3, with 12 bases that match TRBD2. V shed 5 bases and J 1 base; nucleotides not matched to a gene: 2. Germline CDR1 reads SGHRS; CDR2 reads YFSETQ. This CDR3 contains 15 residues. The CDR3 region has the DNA TGCGCCAGCAGGTGGACTAGCGGGGGCACAGATACGCAGTATTTT. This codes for CASRWTSGGTDTQYF. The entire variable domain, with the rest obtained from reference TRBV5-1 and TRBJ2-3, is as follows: KAGVTQTPRYLIKTRGQQVTLSCSPISGHRSVSWYQQTPGQGLQFLFEYFSETQRNKGNFPGRFSGRQFSNSRSEMNVSTLELGDSALYLCASRWTSGGTDTQYFGPGTRLTVL.

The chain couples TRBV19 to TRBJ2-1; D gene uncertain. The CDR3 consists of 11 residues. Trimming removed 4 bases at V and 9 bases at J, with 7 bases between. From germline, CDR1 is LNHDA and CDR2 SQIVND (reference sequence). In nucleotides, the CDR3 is TGTGCCAGTAGTACACGGGTTGAGCAGTTCTTC. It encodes CASSTRVEQFF.

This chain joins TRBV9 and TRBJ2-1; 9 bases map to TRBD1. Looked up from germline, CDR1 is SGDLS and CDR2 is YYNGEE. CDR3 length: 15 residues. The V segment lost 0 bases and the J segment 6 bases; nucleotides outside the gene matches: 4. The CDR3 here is CASSVGTGGVNEQFF. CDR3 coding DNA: TGTGCCAGCAGCGTAGGTACAGGGGGCGTCAATGAGCAGTTCTTC.

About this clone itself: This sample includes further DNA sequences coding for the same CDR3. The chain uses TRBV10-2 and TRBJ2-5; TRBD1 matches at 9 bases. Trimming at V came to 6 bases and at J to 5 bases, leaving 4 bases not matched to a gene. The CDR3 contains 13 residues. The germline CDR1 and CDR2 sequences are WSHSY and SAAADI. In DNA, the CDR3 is TGCGCCAGCAGGGACAGGGGACGGGAGACCCAGTACTTC. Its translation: CASRDRGRETQYF.

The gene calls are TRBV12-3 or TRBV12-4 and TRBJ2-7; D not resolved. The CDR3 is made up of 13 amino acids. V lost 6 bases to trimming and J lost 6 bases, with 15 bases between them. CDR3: CASSHGSGFEQYV. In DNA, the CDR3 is TGTGCCAGCAGCCACGGTTCCGGGTTCGAGCAGTACGTC.

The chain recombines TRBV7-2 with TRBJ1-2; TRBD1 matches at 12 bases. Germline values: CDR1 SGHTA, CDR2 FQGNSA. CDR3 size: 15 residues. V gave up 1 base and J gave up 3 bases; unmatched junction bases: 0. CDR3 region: CASSLGDRGHYGYTF. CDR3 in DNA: TGTGCCAGCAGCTTAGGGGACAGGGGGCACTATGGCTACACCTTC. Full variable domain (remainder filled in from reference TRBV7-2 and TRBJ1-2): GAGVSQSPSNKVTEKGKDVELRCDPISGHTALYWYRQSLGQGLEFLIYFQGNSAPDKSGLPSDRFSAERTGGSVSTLTIQRTQQEDSAVYLCASSLGDRGHYGYTFGSGTRLTVV.

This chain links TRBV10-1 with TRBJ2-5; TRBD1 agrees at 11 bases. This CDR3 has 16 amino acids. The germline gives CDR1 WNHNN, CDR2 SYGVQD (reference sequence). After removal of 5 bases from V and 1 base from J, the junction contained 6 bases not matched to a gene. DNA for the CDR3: TGCGCCAGCAGTCGCCGGGACAGGGGGGGCCAAGAGACCCAGTACTTC. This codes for CASSRRDRGGQETQYF.

CDR3 nucleotide sequence: TGTGCCAGCAACTCGTGGGGGCGGGGCACAGATACGCAGTATTTT. Its protein is CASNSWGRGTDTQYF. The gene calls are TRBV5-8 and TRBJ2-3, with D tentatively TRBD1 (6 bases). CDR1 SGHTS and CDR2 YDEGEE come from the germline V gene. CDR3 length: 15 amino acids. Trimming pared 6 bases from V and 1 base from J, leaving 15 bases between.

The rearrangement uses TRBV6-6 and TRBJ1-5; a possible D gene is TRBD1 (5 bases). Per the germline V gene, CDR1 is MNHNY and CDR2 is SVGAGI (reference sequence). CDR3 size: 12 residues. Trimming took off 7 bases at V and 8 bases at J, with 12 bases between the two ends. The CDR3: CASNNRPEPQHF. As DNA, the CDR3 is TGTGCCAGCAACAACAGGCCCGAGCCCCAGCATTTT.

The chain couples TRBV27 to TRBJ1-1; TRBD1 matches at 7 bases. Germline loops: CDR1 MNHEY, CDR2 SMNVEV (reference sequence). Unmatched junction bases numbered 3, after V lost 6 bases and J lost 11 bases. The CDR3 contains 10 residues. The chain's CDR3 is CASRGTVAFF. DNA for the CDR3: TGTGCCAGCAGAGGGACAGTGGCTTTCTTT.

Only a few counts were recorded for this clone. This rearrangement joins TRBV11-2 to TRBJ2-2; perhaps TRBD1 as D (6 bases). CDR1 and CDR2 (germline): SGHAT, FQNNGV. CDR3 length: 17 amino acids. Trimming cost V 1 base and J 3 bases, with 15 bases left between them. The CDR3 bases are TGTGCCAGCAGCTTAGGAGGCTGGGGGCGGTACACCGGGGAGCTGTTTTTT. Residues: CASSLGGWGRYTGELFF. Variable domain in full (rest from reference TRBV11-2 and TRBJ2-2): EAGVAQSPRYKIIEKRQSVAFWCNPISGHATLYWYQQILGQGPKLLIQFQNNGVVDDSQLPKDRFSAERLKGVDSTLKIQPAKLEDSAVYLCASSLGGWGRYTGELFFGEGSRLTVL.

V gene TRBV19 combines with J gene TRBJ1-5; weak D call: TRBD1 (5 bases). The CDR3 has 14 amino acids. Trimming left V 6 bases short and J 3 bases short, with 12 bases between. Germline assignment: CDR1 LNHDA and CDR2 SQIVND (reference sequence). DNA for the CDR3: TGTGCCAGTAGCAGCCCGGGGGACAATCAGCCCCAGCATTTT. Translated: CASSSPGDNQPQHF.

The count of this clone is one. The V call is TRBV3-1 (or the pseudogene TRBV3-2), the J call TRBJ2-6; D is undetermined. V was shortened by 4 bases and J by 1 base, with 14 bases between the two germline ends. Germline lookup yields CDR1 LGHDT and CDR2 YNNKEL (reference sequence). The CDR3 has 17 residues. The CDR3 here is CASSPSTRPSGANVLTF. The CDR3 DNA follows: TGTGCCAGCAGCCCGTCGACACGACCTTCTGGGGCCAACGTCCTGACTTTC.

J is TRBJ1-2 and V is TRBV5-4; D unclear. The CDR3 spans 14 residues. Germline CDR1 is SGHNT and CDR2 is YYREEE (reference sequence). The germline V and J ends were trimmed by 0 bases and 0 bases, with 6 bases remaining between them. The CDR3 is CASSLGETNYGYTF. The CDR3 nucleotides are TGTGCCAGCAGCTTGGGGGAGACTAACTATGGCTACACCTTC. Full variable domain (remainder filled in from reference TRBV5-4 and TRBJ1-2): ETGVTQSPTHLIKTRGQQVTLRCSSQSGHNTVSWYQQALGQGPQFIFQYYREEENGRGNFPPRFSGLQFPNYSSELNVNALELDDSALYLCASSLGETNYGYTFGSGTRLTVV.

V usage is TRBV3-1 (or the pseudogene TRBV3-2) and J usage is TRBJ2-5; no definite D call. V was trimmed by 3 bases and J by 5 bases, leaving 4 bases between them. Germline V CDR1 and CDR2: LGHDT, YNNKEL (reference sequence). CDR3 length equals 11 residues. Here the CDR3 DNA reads TGTGCCAGCAGCCACTCCGAGACCCAGTACTTC. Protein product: CASSHSETQYF.

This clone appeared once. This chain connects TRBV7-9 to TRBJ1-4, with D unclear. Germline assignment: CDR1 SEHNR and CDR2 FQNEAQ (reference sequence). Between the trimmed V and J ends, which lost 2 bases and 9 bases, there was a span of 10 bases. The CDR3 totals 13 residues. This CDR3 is CASSLLGIQKLFF. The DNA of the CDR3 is TGTGCCAGCAGCTTACTCGGGATACAAAAACTGTTTTTT.